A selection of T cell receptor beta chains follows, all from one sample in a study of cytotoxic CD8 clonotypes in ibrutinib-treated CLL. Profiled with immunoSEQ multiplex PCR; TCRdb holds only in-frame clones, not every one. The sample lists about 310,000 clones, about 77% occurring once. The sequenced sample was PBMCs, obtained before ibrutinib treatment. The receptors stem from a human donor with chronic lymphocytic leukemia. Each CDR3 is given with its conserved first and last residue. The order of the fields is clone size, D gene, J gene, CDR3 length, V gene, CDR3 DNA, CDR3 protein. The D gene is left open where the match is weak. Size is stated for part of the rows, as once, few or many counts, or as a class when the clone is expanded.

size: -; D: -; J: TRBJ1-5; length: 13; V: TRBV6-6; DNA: TGTGCCAGCACACGGGGACGCAATCAGCCCCAGCATTTT; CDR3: CASTRGRNQPQHF
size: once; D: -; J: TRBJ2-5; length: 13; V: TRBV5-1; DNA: TGCGCCAGCAGGCGGGAACTTCCAGAGACCCAGTACTTC; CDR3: CASRRELPETQYF
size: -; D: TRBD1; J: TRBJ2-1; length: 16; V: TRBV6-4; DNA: TGTGCCAGCAGTTCCACCGGGACAGGGTATCAGGATGAGCAGTTCTTC; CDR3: CASSSTGTGYQDEQFF
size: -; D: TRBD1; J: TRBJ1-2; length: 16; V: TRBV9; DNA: TGTGCCAGCAGCACCCGACAGGGCAGGAGCCTAAATGGCTACACCTTC; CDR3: CASSTRQGRSLNGYTF
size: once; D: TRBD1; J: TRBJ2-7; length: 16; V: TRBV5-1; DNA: TGCGCCAGCAGTCGGTGGCCGGACAGGACGAATTACGAGCAGTACTTC; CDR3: CASSRWPDRTNYEQYF
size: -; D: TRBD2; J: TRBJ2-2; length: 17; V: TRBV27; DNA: TGTGCCAGCAGTTTAGCTAGCGGGTTCTTTGTCACCGGGGAGCTGTTTTTT; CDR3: CASSLASGFFVTGELFF
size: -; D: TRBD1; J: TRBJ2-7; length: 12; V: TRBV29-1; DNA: TGCAGCGTTCGGGACAGGACCTACGAGCAGTACTTC; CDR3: CSVRDRTYEQYF
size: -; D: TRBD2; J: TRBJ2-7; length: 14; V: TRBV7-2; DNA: TGTGCCAGCAGCGTGGGACTAGCGGACTACGAGCAGTACTTC; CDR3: CASSVGLADYEQYF
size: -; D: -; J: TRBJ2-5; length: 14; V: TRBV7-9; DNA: TGTGCCAGCAGCTTAGAAGTTGGTCCGAGGACCCAGTACTTC; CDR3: CASSLEVGPRTQYF
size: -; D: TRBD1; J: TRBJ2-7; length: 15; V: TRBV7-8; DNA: TGTGCCAGCAGCTCCTCCGGGACAGCCCTCTACGAGCAGTACTTC; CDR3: CASSSSGTALYEQYF
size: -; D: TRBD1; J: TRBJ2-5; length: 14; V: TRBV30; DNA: TGTGCCTGGAGACGCACAGGGGCGACATCGACCCAGTACTTC; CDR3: CAWRRTGATSTQYF
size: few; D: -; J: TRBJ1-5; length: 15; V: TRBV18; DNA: TGTGCCAGCTCACCAAGGGGGGTAAGCAATCAGCCCCAGCATTTT; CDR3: CASSPRGVSNQPQHF
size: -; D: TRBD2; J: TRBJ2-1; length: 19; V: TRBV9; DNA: TGTGCCAGCAGCGTAGCCTGGGGACTAGCGGATTTCTCCTACAATGAGCAGTTCTTC; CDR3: CASSVAWGLADFSYNEQFF
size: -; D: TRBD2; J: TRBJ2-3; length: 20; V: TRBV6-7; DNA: TGTGCCAGCAGTTCCCATCGAACTAGCGGGAGCTTTACTAGCACAGATACGCAGTATTTT; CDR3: CASSSHRTSGSFTSTDTQYF
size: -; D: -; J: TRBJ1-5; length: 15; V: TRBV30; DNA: TGTGCCTGGAGTGTACAGCAGGGAAGGAATCAGCCCCAGCATTTT; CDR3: CAWSVQQGRNQPQHF
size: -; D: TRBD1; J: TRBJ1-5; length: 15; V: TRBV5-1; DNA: TGCGCCAGCAGCTTGGACAGGGGGAGCAATCAGCCCCAGCATTTT; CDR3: CASSLDRGSNQPQHF
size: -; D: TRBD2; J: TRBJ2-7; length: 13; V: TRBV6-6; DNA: TGTGCCAGCAGTACCCCTCGCGGGAGGACGCAGTACTTC; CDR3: CASSTPRGRTQYF
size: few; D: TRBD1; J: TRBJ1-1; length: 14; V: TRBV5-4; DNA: TGTGCCAGCAGCTTCGGGACAGGGGTTACTGAAGCTTTCTTT; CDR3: CASSFGTGVTEAFF
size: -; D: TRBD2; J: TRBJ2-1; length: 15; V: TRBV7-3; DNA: TGTGCCAGCAGCTCCCCAACTAGCGGGAGGGATGAGCAGTTCTTC; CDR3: CASSSPTSGRDEQFF
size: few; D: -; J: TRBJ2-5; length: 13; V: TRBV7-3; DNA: TGTGCCAGCAGCTCTAGCCATGTAGAGACCCAGTACTTC; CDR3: CASSSSHVETQYF
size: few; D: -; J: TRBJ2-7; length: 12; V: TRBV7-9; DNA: TGTGCCAGCAGCTTAGTATGGGACGAGCAGTACTTC; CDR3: CASSLVWDEQYF
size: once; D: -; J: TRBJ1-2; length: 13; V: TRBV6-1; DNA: TGTGCCAGCAGTGAAAGGCAGATCTATGGCTACACCTTC; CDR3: CASSERQIYGYTF
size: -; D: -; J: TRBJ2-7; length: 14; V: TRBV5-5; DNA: TGTGCCAGCAGCAACCGACAGTATAGCGACGAGCAGTACTTC; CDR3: CASSNRQYSDEQYF
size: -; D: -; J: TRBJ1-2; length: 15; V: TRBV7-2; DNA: TGTGCCAGCAGCTTAGAGCAGGGGTTCAACTATGGCTACACCTTC; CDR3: CASSLEQGFNYGYTF
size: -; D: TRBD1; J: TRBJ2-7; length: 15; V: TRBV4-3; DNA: TGCGCCAGCAGCCAAGGGACAGGGGAGGCCTACGAGCAGTACTTC; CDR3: CASSQGTGEAYEQYF
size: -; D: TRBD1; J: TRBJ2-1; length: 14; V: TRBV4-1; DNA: TGCGCCAGCAGCCTTCAGGGGGTATACAATGAGCAGTTCTTC; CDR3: CASSLQGVYNEQFF
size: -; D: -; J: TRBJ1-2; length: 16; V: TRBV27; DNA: TGTGCCAGCAGTTCCCACTTTCGGGGGAGTAACTATGGCTACACCTTC; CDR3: CASSSHFRGSNYGYTF